Listed below are T cell receptor beta chains from one sample, sequenced in a study of T cells after yellow fever vaccination. TCRdb re-analysed the 5' RACE reads in MiXCR, keeping a single row per CDR3 protein. The sample records tens of thousands of distinct CDR3 sequences, over 6% being singletons. The input for sequencing was CD8+ T cells sorted from PBMCs, taken more than 40 days after the first yellow fever vaccination. The source is a young man who received the YFV17D yellow fever vaccine. Both conserved end residues are part of each CDR3. The D gene is left open where the match is weak. Clone sizes are given selectively: once, few, many, or a class where the clone is expanded.

J | D | length | size | V | DNA | CDR3
TRBJ1-5 | TRBD1 | 14 | many | TRBV4-1 | TGCGCCAGCAGCAAGAGGACAGGCAGGCAGCCCCAGCATTTT | CASSKRTGRQPQHF
TRBJ2-7 | TRBD2 | 16 | NA | TRBV25-1 | TGTGCCAGCAGTATGCCTGGGCTAGCGGGGGAACACGAGCAGTACTTC | CASSMPGLAGEHEQYF
TRBJ2-5 | TRBD1 | 13 | few | TRBV5-4 | TGTGCCAGCGGACAGGGTGAAGGAGAGACCCAGTACTTC | CASGQGEGETQYF
TRBJ1-2 | NA | 13 | few | TRBV12-3/TRBV12-4 | TGTGCCAGCAGTTTCCCTGACCGTGGGGGCTACACCTTC | CASSFPDRGGYTF
TRBJ2-3 | TRBD2 | 15 | many | TRBV5-1 | TGCGCCAGCAGCCCGGGACTAGCGCGCACAGATACGCAGTATTTT | CASSPGLARTDTQYF
TRBJ1-2 | NA | 16 | NA | TRBV5-5 | TGTGCCAGCAGCTTGTCCGAGCCGCTGGGTAACTATGGCTACACCTTC | CASSLSEPLGNYGYTF
TRBJ1-5 | NA | 17 | NA | TRBV2 | TGTGCCAGCAGTGGGGGGGCAAAGTGGAATAGCAATCAGCCCCAGCATTTT | CASSGGAKWNSNQPQHF
TRBJ2-2 | NA | 16 | NA | TRBV7-9 | TGTGCCAGCAGCGCCTTCTACGGGGGAAACACCGGGGAGCTGTTTTTT | CASSAFYGGNTGELFF
TRBJ1-5 | NA | 13 | many | TRBV6-5 | TGTGCCAGCAGTTACACGGGGGGTCAGCCCCAGCATTTT | CASSYTGGQPQHF
TRBJ1-1 | NA | 14 | NA | TRBV28 | TGTGCCAGCAGTTTCCTGGGGGCGTCGACTGAAGCTTTCTTT | CASSFLGASTEAFF
TRBJ2-5 | NA | 16 | many | TRBV5-6 | TGTGCCAGCAGCTTTAGGGGGGATTGGGGGCAAGAGACCCAGTACTTC | CASSFRGDWGQETQYF
TRBJ2-5 | NA | 10 | many | TRBV24-1 | TGTGCCTACGTGGGAGAGACCCAGTACTTC | CAYVGETQYF
TRBJ2-1 | NA | 16 | NA | TRBV7-8 | TGTGCCAGTCAGCTTGAGATAACAGGGACTTACAATGAGCAGTTCTTC | CASQLEITGTYNEQFF
TRBJ1-2 | NA | 14 | many | TRBV20-1 | TGCAGTGCTAGAGCCGGGGGTACGATTGATGGCTACACCTTC | CSARAGGTIDGYTF
TRBJ1-1 | TRBD1 | 16 | many | TRBV19 | TGTGCCAGTAGTAGTGACAGGGGGAGATTTGACACTGAAGCTTTCTTT | CASSSDRGRFDTEAFF
TRBJ2-1 | NA | 13 | few | TRBV4-3 | TGCGCCAGCAGCCACGCCCAGAGCAATGAGCAGTTCTTC | CASSHAQSNEQFF
TRBJ2-3 | NA | 15 | NA | TRBV9 | TGTGCCAGCAGCGTAGATGGGGCCACCTCAGATACGCAGTATTTT | CASSVDGATSDTQYF
TRBJ2-1 | NA | 11 | many | TRBV20-1 | TGCAGTGCCCCATCCCCGAGTGAGCAGTTCTTC | CSAPSPSEQFF
TRBJ2-1 | NA | 15 | few | TRBV20-1 | TGCTGTGCTGGATCCGCTTTCCACGGAAGGAATGAGCAGTTCTTC | CCAGSAFHGRNEQFF
TRBJ1-3 | NA | 15 | many | TRBV20-1 | TGCAGTGCTCCCGAGGCGGGGGCAAGAGGAAACACCATATATTTT | CSAPEAGARGNTIYF
TRBJ2-7 | NA | 14 | many | TRBV13 | TGTGCCAGCAGCTTAGCGGGGGCGAGCTACGAGCAGTACTTC | CASSLAGASYEQYF
TRBJ2-1 | NA | 13 | many | TRBV5-1 | TGCGCCAGCAGCTTGGACGGAAACAATGAGCAGTTCTTC | CASSLDGNNEQFF
TRBJ2-1 | TRBD1 | 15 | NA | TRBV5-4 | TGTGCCAGCAGCCATTCAGGGGGCGTCTACAATGAGCAGTTCTTC | CASSHSGGVYNEQFF
TRBJ2-4 | TRBD1 | 16 | few | TRBV4-3 | TGCGCCAGCAGCCAAGGGACAGGGGGCGCCGGGAACATTCAGTACTTC | CASSQGTGGAGNIQYF
TRBJ2-1 | NA | 18 | NA | TRBV2 | TGTGCCCTCAGTGTAACTTCCACGAAAGTTGTTCACTACAATGAGCAGTTCTTC | CALSVTSTKVVHYNEQFF
TRBJ1-1 | NA | 10 | many | TRBV6-1 | TGTGCCAGTTGGGGCACTGAAGCTTTCTTT | CASWGTEAFF
TRBJ1-5 | NA | 15 | NA | TRBV6-5 | TGTGCCAGCAGTTACGACTCTGGGAGCAATCAGCCCCAGCATTTT | CASSYDSGSNQPQHF
TRBJ1-2 | NA | 14 | NA | TRBV7-2 | TGTGCCAGCAGCTCACCGGGACACTATTATGGCTACACCTTC | CASSSPGHYYGYTF
TRBJ2-3 | TRBD2 | 17 | NA | TRBV4-1 | TGCGCCAGCAGCCTAGCCACTAGCGGGGGGGCCACGGATACGCAGTATTTT | CASSLATSGGATDTQYF
TRBJ2-3 | NA | 15 | many | TRBV7-2 | TGTGCCAGCAGCTTAGGGTCGTTAAGCACAGATACGCAGTATTTT | CASSLGSLSTDTQYF
TRBJ1-5 | NA | 15 | many | TRBV20-1 | TGCAGTGCTAGACCCAGAGGGGTCGGCAATCAGCCCCAGCATTTT | CSARPRGVGNQPQHF
TRBJ1-6 | NA | 15 | many | TRBV3-1 | TGTGCCAGCAGCCAAGATGAGGACAGCGGCCTGCCGCTCCACTTT | CASSQDEDSGLPLHF
TRBJ2-7 | NA | 14 | many | TRBV7-9 | TGTGCCAGCAGCAATCTAGGGGCCATCTACGAGCAGTACTTC | CASSNLGAIYEQYF
TRBJ2-1 | NA | 14 | NA | TRBV6-5 | TGTGCCAGCAGCCGAGGGGGAGGGGGCAATGAGCAGTTCTTC | CASSRGGGGNEQFF
TRBJ1-2 | NA | 15 | many | TRBV27 | TGTGCCAGCAGTTTCGGGACATACGGAAGCGGGGGCTACACCTTC | CASSFGTYGSGGYTF
TRBJ1-5 | NA | 14 | NA | TRBV19 | TGTGCCAGCCTGCCAGGTAGAAGCAATCAGCCCCAGCATTTT | CASLPGRSNQPQHF
TRBJ2-1 | TRBD1 | 15 | few | TRBV9 | TGTGCCAGCAGCCCTCGGGACAGGGGAAAGAATGAGCAGTTCTTC | CASSPRDRGKNEQFF
TRBJ1-4 | NA | 18 | many | TRBV18 | TGTGCCAGCTCACACACCAATCCGGGACACCACACTAATGAAAAACTGTTTTTT | CASSHTNPGHHTNEKLFF
TRBJ2-5 | TRBD2 | 16 | many | TRBV11-2 | TGTGCCAGCAGCTTAGGCCTTAGCGGGGGAGAAGAGACCCAGTACTTC | CASSLGLSGGEETQYF
TRBJ2-5 | NA | 14 | NA | TRBV15 | TGTGCCACCAGCAGCGGACGGGACCAAGAGACCCAGTACTTC | CATSSGRDQETQYF
TRBJ2-3 | NA | 14 | many | TRBV11-2 | TGTGCCAGCAGCTTAGGTCCGGGCTCAGATACGCAGTATTTT | CASSLGPGSDTQYF
TRBJ1-5 | TRBD1 | 16 | many | TRBV18 | TGTGCCAGCTCACCAGCGACAGGGAGGTTTAGTCAGCCCCAGCATTTT | CASSPATGRFSQPQHF
TRBJ2-5 | TRBD2 | 15 | many | TRBV12-3/TRBV12-4 | TGTGCCAGCAGTAGCATAGCGGGGGGGCTGGAGACCCAGTACTTC | CASSSIAGGLETQYF
TRBJ2-1 | TRBD2 | 15 | many | TRBV7-2 | TGTGCCAGCTCCCCTTTAGCGGGGGGCCACAATGAGCAGTTCTTC | CASSPLAGGHNEQFF
TRBJ2-3 | NA | 13 | NA | TRBV9 | TGTGCCAGCAGCCTCCGGGGAACAGATACGCAGTATTTT | CASSLRGTDTQYF
TRBJ1-1 | NA | 14 | few | TRBV7-2 | TGTGCCAGCAGCCCCACCTTCAGGGGCACTGAAGCTTTCTTT | CASSPTFRGTEAFF
TRBJ2-5 | NA | 15 | NA | TRBV29-1 | TGCAGCGCGGCAGGGGGAGGCGGGGGAGAAGAGACCCAGTACTTC | CSAAGGGGGEETQYF
TRBJ2-6 | TRBD1 | 20 | few | TRBV14 | TGTGCCAGCAGCCAAGCCACCGGGACAGGGCGTTTCACCGGGGCCAACGTCCTGACTTTC | CASSQATGTGRFTGANVLTF
TRBJ1-1 | NA | 15 | NA | TRBV5-5 | TGTGCCAGCAGCTTGAGGCGGTACATGAAGACTGAAGCGTTCTTT | CASSLRRYMKTEAFF
TRBJ1-6 | TRBD1 | 15 | many | TRBV4-1 | TGCGCCAGCAGCCAGACACAGGGGGCTGATTCACCCCTCCACTTT | CASSQTQGADSPLHF
TRBJ2-3 | TRBD2 | 17 | many | TRBV4-3 | TGCGCCAGCAGCCAAGACAGAACAGCGGGATACACAGATACGCAGTATTTT | CASSQDRTAGYTDTQYF
TRBJ2-7 | TRBD1 | 12 | many | TRBV27 | TGTGCCAGCAGTACCACAGGGGTCGAGCAGTACTTC | CASSTTGVEQYF
TRBJ2-7 | TRBD2 | 18 | many | TRBV4-3 | TGCGCCAGCAGCCAAGAAGGGGGGGTTAGCGGGGGATACTACGAGCAGTACTTC | CASSQEGGVSGGYYEQYF
TRBJ2-5 | TRBD1 | 15 | few | TRBV5-4 | TGTGCCAGCAGCTCCTACTGGACAGGTCAAGAGACCCAGTACTTC | CASSSYWTGQETQYF
TRBJ1-1 | NA | 11 | many | TRBV10-3 | TGTGCCATCAGGACGGAAACTGAAGCTTTCTTT | CAIRTETEAFF
TRBJ1-1 | TRBD1 | 13 | many | TRBV7-9 | TGTGCCAGCAGCGAAACAGGGGCAACTGAAGCTTTCTTT | CASSETGATEAFF
TRBJ1-5 | TRBD1 | 16 | few | TRBV19 | TGTGCCAGTACTGCGCAGGGGGCTGGGAGCAATCAGCCCCAGCATTTT | CASTAQGAGSNQPQHF
TRBJ1-4 | TRBD1 | 16 | few | TRBV19 | TGTGCCAGTAGTAGGACAGGGAGCTCAACTAATGAAAAACTGTTTTTT | CASSRTGSSTNEKLFF